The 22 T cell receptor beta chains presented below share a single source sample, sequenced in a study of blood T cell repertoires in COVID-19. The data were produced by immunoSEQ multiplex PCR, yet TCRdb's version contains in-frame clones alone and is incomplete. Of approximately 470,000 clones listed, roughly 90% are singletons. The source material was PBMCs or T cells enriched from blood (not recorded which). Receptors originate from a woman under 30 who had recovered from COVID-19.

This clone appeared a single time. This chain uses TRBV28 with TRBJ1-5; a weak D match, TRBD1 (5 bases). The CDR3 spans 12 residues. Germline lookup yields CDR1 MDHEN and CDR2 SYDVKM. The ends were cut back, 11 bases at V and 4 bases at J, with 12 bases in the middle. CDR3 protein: CAAGISNQPQHF. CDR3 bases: TGTGCCGCAGGGATCAGTAATCAGCCCCAGCATTTT. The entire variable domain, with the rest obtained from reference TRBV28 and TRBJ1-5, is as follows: DVKVTQSSRYLVKRTGEKVFLECVQDMDHENMFWYRQDPGLGLRLIYFSYDVKMKEKGDIPEGYSVSREKKERFSLILESASTNQTSMYLCAAGISNQPQHFGDGTRLSIL.

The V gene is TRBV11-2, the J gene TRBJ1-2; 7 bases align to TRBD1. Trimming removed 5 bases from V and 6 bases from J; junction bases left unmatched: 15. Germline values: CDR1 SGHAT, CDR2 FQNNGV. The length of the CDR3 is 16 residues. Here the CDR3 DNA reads TGTGCCAGCAGCCTTTCAGGGACAGCCCTGGGAGATGGCTACACCTTC. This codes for CASSLSGTALGDGYTF.

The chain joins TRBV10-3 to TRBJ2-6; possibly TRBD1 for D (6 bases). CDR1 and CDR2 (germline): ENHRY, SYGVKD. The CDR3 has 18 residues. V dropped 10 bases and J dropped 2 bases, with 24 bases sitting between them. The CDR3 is CATRQGTLTGTGANVLTF. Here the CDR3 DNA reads TGTGCCACCCGCCAGGGTACTTTAACAGGGACTGGGGCCAACGTCCTGACTTTC.

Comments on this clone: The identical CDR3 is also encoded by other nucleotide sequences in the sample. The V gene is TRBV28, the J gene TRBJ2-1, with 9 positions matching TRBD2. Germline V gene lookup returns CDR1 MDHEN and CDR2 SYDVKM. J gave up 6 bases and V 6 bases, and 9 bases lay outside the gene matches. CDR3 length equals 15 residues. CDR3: CASSSGLAGSNEQFF. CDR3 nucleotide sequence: TGTGCCAGCAGCTCCGGGCTAGCGGGGAGCAATGAGCAGTTCTTC. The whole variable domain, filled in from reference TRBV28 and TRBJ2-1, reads DVKVTQSSRYLVKRTGEKVFLECVQDMDHENMFWYRQDPGLGLRLIYFSYDVKMKEKGDIPEGYSVSREKKERFSLILESASTNQTSMYLCASSSGLAGSNEQFFGPGTRLTVL.

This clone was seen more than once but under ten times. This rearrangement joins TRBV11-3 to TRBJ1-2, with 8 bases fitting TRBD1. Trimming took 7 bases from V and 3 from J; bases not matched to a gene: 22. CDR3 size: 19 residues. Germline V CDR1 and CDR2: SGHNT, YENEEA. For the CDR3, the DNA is TGTGCCAGCAAATCTGGTCAGGGGGCGAGACGGGGTCTCGACTATGGCTACACCTTC. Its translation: CASKSGQGARRGLDYGYTF.

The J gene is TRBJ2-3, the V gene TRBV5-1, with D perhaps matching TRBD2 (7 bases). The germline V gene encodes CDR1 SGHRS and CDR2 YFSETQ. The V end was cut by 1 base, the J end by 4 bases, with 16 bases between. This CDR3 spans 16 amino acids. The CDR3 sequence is CASSLKAGEGADTQYF. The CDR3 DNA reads TGCGCCAGCAGCTTGAAGGCAGGGGAGGGAGCAGATACGCAGTATTTT.

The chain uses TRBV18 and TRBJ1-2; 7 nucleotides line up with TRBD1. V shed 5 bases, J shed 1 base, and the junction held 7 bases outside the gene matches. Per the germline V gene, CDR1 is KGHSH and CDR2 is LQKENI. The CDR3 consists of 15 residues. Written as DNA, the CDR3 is TGTGCCAGCTCAACCGGGACAGACAGTAACTATGGCTACACCTTC. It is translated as CASSTGTDSNYGYTF.

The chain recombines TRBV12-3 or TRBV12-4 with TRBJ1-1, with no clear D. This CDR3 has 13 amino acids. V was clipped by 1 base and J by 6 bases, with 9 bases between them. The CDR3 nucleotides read TGTGCCAGCAGTTTAGTATCAGGTTCTGAAGCTTTCTTT. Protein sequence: CASSLVSGSEAFF.

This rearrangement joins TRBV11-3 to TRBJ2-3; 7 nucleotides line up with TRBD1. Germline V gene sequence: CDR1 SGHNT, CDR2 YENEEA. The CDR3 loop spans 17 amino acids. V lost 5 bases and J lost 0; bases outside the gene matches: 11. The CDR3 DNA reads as TGTGCCAGCAGCGTCGGAGACAGGGTACAGAGCACAGATACGCAGTATTTT. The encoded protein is CASSVGDRVQSTDTQYF.

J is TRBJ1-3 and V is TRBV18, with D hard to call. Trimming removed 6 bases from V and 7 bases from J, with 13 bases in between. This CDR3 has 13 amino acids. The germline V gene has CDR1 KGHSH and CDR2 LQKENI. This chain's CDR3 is CASSTVQPNTIYF. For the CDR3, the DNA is TGTGCCAGCTCGACTGTCCAGCCGAACACCATATATTTT.

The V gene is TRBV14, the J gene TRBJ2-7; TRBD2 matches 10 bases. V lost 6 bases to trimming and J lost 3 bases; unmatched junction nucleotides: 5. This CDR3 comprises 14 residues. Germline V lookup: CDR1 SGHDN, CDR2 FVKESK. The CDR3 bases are TGTGCCAGCAGGAGCGGGGGGGAAGGCTACGAGCAGTACTTC. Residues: CASRSGGEGYEQYF.

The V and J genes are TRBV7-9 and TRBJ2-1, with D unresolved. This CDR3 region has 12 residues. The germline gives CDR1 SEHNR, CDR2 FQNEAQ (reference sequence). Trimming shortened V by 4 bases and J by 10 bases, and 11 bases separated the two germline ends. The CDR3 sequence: CASSWAKSEQFF. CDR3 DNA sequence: TGTGCCAGCAGCTGGGCAAAATCAGAGCAGTTCTTC.

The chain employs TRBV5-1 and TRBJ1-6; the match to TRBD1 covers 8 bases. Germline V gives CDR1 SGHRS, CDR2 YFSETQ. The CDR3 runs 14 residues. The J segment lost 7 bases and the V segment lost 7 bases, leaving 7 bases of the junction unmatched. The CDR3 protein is CASAQGEPNSPLHF. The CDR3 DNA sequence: TGCGCCAGCGCACAGGGGGAACCGAATTCACCCCTCCACTTT.

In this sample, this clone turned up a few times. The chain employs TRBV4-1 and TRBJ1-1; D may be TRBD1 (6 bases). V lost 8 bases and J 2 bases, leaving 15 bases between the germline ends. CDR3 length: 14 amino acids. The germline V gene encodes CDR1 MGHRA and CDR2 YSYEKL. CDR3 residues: CASLPRDTNTEAFF. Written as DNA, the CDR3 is TGCGCCAGCCTACCCCGGGACACCAACACTGAAGCTTTCTTT.

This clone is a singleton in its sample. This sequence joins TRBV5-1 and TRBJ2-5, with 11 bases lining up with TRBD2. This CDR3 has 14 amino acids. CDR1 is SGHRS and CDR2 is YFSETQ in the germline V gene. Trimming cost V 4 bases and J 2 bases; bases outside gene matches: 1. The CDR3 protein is CASSRLAGQETQYF. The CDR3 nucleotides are TGCGCCAGCAGCAGACTAGCGGGACAAGAGACCCAGTACTTC. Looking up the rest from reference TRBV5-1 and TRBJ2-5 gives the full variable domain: KAGVTQTPRYLIKTRGQQVTLSCSPISGHRSVSWYQQTPGQGLQFLFEYFSETQRNKGNFPGRFSGRQFSNSRSEMNVSTLELGDSALYLCASSRLAGQETQYFGPGTRLLVL.

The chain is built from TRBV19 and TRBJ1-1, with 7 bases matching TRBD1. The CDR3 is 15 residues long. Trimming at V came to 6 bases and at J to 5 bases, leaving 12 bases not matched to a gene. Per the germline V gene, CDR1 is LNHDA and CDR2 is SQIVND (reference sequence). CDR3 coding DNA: TGTGCCAGTAGGATTTCGACAGGGAGAGGGACTGAAGCTTTCTTT. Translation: CASRISTGRGTEAFF. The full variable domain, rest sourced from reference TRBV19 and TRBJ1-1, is DGGITQSPKYLFRKEGQNVTLSCEQNLNHDAMYWYRQDPGQGLRLIYYSQIVNDFQKGDIAEGYSVSREKKESFPLTVTSAQKNPTAFYLCASRISTGRGTEAFFGQGTRLTVV.

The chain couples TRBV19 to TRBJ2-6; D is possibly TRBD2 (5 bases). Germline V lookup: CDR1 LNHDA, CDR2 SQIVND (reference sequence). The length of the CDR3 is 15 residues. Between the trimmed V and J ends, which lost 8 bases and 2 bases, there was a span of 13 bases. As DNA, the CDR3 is TGTGCCAGTCGTCCGCAGGAGGCTGGGGCCAACGTCCTGACTTTC. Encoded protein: CASRPQEAGANVLTF.

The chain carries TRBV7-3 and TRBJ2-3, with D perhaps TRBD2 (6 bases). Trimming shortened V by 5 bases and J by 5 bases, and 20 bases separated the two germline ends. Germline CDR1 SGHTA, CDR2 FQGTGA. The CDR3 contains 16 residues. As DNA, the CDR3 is TGTGCCAGCAGCCCCTCTGGGGGGACCGGTGAAGATACGCAGTATTTT. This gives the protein CASSPSGGTGEDTQYF. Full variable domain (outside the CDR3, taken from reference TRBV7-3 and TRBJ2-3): GAGVSQTPSNKVTEKGKYVELRCDPISGHTALYWYRQSLGQGPEFLIYFQGTGAADDSGLPNDRFFAVRPEGSVSTLKIQRTERGDSAVYLCASSPSGGTGEDTQYFGPGTRLTVL.

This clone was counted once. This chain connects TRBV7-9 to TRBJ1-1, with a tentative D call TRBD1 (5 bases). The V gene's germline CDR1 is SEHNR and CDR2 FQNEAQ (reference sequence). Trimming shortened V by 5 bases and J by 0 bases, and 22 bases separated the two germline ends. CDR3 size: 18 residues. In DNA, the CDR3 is TGTGCCAGCAGCCCCAGCGGGGACCTACCTTCTCTGAACACTGAAGCTTTCTTT. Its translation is CASSPSGDLPSLNTEAFF.

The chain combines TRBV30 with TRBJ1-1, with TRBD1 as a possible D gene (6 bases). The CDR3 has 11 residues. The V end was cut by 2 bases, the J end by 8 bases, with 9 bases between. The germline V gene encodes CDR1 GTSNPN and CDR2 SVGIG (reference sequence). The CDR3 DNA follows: TGTGCCTGGAGTCTCGGACAGGAAGCTTTCTTT. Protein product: CAWSLGQEAFF.

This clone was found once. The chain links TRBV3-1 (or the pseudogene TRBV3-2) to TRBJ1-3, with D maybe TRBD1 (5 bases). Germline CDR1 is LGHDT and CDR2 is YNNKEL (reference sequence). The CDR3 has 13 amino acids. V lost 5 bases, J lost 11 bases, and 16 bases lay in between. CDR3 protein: CASSYSAGLAIYF. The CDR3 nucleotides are TGTGCCAGCAGCTATAGTGCAGGGCTGGCCATATATTTT.

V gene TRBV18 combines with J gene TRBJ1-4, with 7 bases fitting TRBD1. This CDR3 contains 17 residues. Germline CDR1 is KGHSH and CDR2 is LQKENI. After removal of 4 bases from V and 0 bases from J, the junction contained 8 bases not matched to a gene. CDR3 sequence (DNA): TGTGCCAGCTCACTCTACAAAGGGGGCTCAACTAATGAAAAACTGTTTTTT. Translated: CASSLYKGGSTNEKLFF.